Sequencing of this TCR beta chain was carried out in a study of PD-1 blockade in classical Hodgkin lymphoma. TCRdb's copy holds only in-frame clones and misses some; the assay was immunoSEQ multiplex PCR. In the table there are some 9,300 clones, about 68% of which are singletons. V was pared by 1 base and J by 1 base, with 6 bases between. CDR3 length: 14 amino acids. Germline V gene data show CDR1 as SGHTA and CDR2 as FQGNSA. Indicated time point: cycle 4 day 1 (C4D1), after less than 7 weeks of nivolumab. After autologous stem cell transplantation all patients relapsed, and prior brentuximab vedotin exposure differed between cohorts. Magnetic negative selection purified CD4+ T cells from thawed PBMCs.

The V and J genes are TRBV7-2 and TRBJ2-3; tentative D call: TRBD2 (6 bases). This clonotype was sampled from a human donor with classical Hodgkin lymphoma. The sequences come from CD4+ T cells from blood, collected before the fourth cycle of nivolumab. As DNA, the CDR3 is TGTGCCAGCAGCTTAGAGCGGGGCACAGATACGCAGTATTTT. Its translation is CASSLERGTDTQYF.